The rows below give T cell receptor beta chains drawn from one sample of a study of shared clonotypes between healthy human individuals. The table came from immunoSEQ multiplex PCR; TCRdb's copy has only in-frame clones and leaves some out. This table holds around 2,000,000 clones, roughly 95% found once. Sequencing was carried out using naive CD4+ T cells sorted from blood. These receptors all come from a man between 18 and 35 years old in good health. Each CDR3 is given with its conserved first and last residue. A D gene is named only where the DNA matches it firmly. A clone size is listed for some rows: how often the clone was seen (once, few, many), or a class if it is expanded.

v_gene	abundance	d_gene	j_gene	CDR3aa	CDR3nt
TRBV6-5	NA	NA	TRBJ2-5	CASSFGSAGETQYF	TGTGCCAGCAGTTTTGGTAGCGCTGGGGAGACCCAGTACTTC
TRBV18	NA	NA	TRBJ2-1	CASSPSVGDNEQFF	TGTGCCAGCTCCCCCTCGGTGGGAGACAATGAGCAGTTCTTC
TRBV6-6	NA	NA	TRBJ1-6	CASSDREKDNSPLHF	TGTGCCAGCAGTGATAGGGAGAAGGATAATTCACCCCTCCACTTT
TRBV10-3	NA	TRBD1	TRBJ2-1	CAISDWGTGALGYNEQFF	TGTGCCATCAGTGACTGGGGGACAGGGGCTTTGGGTTACAATGAGCAGTTCTTC
TRBV14	NA	NA	TRBJ2-7	CASSFFGEQYF	TGTGCCAGCAGCTTTTTCGGCGAGCAGTACTTC
TRBV19	NA	TRBD1	TRBJ1-5	CASSTGQGHQPQHF	TGTGCCAGTAGTACGGGACAGGGGCATCAGCCCCAGCATTTT
TRBV11-2	NA	TRBD1	TRBJ2-7	CASSLDRYSYEQYF	TGTGCCAGCAGCCTGGACAGGTACTCCTACGAGCAGTACTTC
TRBV7-2	NA	NA	TRBJ1-3	CASSFHNPGTGNTIYF	TGTGCCAGCAGCTTCCACAATCCGGGGACCGGAAACACCATATATTTT
TRBV6-1	NA	NA	TRBJ2-3	CASTDRGWSTDTQYF	TGTGCCAGCACTGATCGGGGCTGGAGCACAGATACGCAGTATTTT
TRBV27	NA	TRBD2	TRBJ2-1	CASSLFPLLAGGVNEQFF	TGTGCCAGCAGTTTATTCCCGCTACTAGCGGGAGGGGTCAATGAGCAGTTCTTC
TRBV7-2	NA	NA	TRBJ1-1	CASSLGAESRAFF	TGTGCCAGCAGCTTAGGTGCAGAATCCAGAGCTTTCTTT
TRBV7-9	NA	TRBD2	TRBJ2-5	CASSLTRTSGRETQYF	TGTGCCAGCAGCCTAACACGGACTAGCGGGAGGGAGACCCAGTACTTC
TRBV10-1	NA	NA	TRBJ2-1	CASSDARLREQFF	TGCGCCAGCAGTGATGCTAGGTTGCGGGAGCAGTTCTTC
TRBV2	NA	NA	TRBJ2-3	CASSEVQGGRFTDTQYF	TGTGCCAGCAGTGAAGTCCAAGGGGGAAGGTTCACAGATACGCAGTATTTT
TRBV30	many	TRBD1	TRBJ1-6	CAWSWVGGSNSPLHF	TGTGCCTGGAGTTGGGTAGGGGGCTCTAATTCACCCCTCCACTTT
TRBV10-1	NA	TRBD1	TRBJ1-1	CASSWTGGPAFF	TGCGCCAGCAGTTGGACAGGGGGCCCAGCTTTCTTT
TRBV29-1	NA	TRBD2	TRBJ2-1	CSVVPGGRASKNEQFF	TGCAGCGTCGTCCCGGGAGGGAGGGCAAGTAAAAATGAGCAGTTCTTC
TRBV10-2	once	NA	TRBJ1-6	CASSDIGTLHF	TGCGCCAGCAGTGATATCGGGACCCTCCACTTT
TRBV9	NA	NA	TRBJ1-6	CASSEPVYRDASSPLHF	TGTGCCAGCAGCGAACCTGTTTACAGGGATGCATCTTCACCCCTCCACTTT
TRBV27	NA	NA	TRBJ1-5	CASSLGGSNQPQHF	TGTGCCAGCAGTTTGGGAGGGAGCAATCAGCCCCAGCATTTT
TRBV15	once	TRBD2	TRBJ2-3	CATSVTSGGIWDTQYF	TGTGCCACCAGCGTTACTAGCGGGGGGATTTGGGATACGCAGTATTTT
TRBV6-6	NA	NA	TRBJ1-5	CASSPSQGGGNQPQHF	TGTGCCAGCAGCCCCAGCCAGGGAGGGGGCAATCAGCCCCAGCATTTT
TRBV5-1	few	TRBD2	TRBJ2-3	CASSSGLAGGTDTQYF	TGCGCCAGCAGCTCCGGACTAGCGGGAGGCACAGATACGCAGTATTTT
TRBV7-9	NA	NA	TRBJ2-5	CASSLVRVQETQYF	TGTGCCAGCAGCTTAGTCAGGGTCCAAGAGACCCAGTACTTC
TRBV29-1	NA	TRBD2	TRBJ2-1	CSVEALAGGLNEQFF	TGCAGCGTTGAGGCCTTAGCGGGGGGTCTCAATGAGCAGTTCTTC